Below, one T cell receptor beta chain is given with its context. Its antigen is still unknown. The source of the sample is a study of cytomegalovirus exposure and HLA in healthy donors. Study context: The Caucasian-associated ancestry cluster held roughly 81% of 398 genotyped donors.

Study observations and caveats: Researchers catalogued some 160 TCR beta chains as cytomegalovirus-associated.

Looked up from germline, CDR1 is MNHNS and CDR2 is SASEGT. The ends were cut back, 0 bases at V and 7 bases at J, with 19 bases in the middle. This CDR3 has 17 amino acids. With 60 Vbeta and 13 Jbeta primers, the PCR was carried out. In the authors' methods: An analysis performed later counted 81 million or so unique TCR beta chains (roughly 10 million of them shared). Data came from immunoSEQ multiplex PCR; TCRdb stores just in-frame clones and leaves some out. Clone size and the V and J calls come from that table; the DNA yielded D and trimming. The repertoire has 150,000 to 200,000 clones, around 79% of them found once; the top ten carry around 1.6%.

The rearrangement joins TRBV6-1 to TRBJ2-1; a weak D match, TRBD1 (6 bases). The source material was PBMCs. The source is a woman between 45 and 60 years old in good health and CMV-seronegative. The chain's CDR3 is CASSEARRTGQGNEQFF. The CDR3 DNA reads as TGTGCCAGCAGTGAAGCGCGTCGAACAGGTCAGGGGAATGAGCAGTTCTTC.